Sequencing of this T cell receptor beta chain was carried out in a study of blood T cells in healthy people across ages. Study-wide points: Using unsorted PBMCs precluded a conclusive naive versus antigen-experienced comparison. The unknown donor CMV status may have confounded expanded clonotype changes.

V was pared by 3 bases and J by 6 bases, with 23 bases between. Germline V gene lookup returns CDR1 DFQATT and CDR2 SNEGSKA (reference sequence). The CDR3 extends over 16 amino acids. Primers used in a second PCR of about 7 to 12 cycles were a sample-barcoded 5' primer and a J-beta primer mix. Using its own MiXCR run on the 5' RACE reads, TCRdb lists one record per CDR3 protein. The table lists hundreds of thousands of distinct CDR3 sequences, around 52% of them singletons. This clonotype was seen repeatedly, ten times or more. Its antigen is as yet unknown. This clonotype was obtained from a woman aged 80 or over in good health. Sequencing was carried out using blood. The V call is TRBV20-1, the J call TRBJ1-2; D uncertain. The CDR3 coding sequence is TGCAGTGCTAGGGGGAGGTTTCTCCCGTCCCTAGATGGCTACACCTTC. Protein sequence: CSARGRFLPSLDGYTF.